Listed below are T cell receptor beta chains from one sample, sequenced in a study of response to subunit inactivated influenza vaccine. TCRdb reprocessed the RT-PCR reads via MiXCR and lists one record per CDR3 protein. The sample consists of roughly 760,000 distinct CDR3 sequences, less than 25% of them appearing once. Here the sequenced sample was PBMCs from blood, taken about 5 days after vaccination. The receptors derive from a man between 50 and 59 years old who received an inactivated influenza vaccine. Each CDR3 is given with its conserved first and last residue. The D gene is left open where the match is weak. Rows may omit the clone size; those that give it use once, few, many or a size class.

>TRBV2|few|TRBJ1-2|13|.
CASSGSAGGGYTF
TGTGCCAGCAGTGGATCTGCCGGTGGAGGCTACACCTTC
>TRBV15|.|TRBJ1-5|14|.
CATGRGISNQPQHF
TGTGCCACGGGACGAGGTATTAGCAATCAGCCCCAGCATTTT
>TRBV27|.|TRBJ2-6|18|.
CASSPLAGWGSGANVLTF
TGTGCCAGCAGTCCCCTCGCAGGGTGGGGTTCTGGGGCCAACGTCCTGACTTTC
>TRBV4-1|.|TRBJ2-7|15|TRBD1
CASSQADRGPYEQYF
TGCGCCAGCAGCCAAGCGGACAGGGGGCCCTACGAGCAGTACTTC
>TRBV4-3|.|TRBJ2-3|16|.
CASSQVLRRSTDTQYF
TGCGCCAGCAGCCAGGTCTTGCGGAGGAGTACAGATACGCAGTATTTT
>TRBV12-3/TRBV12-4|.|TRBJ2-7|13|.
CASSRLVNYEQYF
TGTGCCAGCAGCCGACTAGTTAACTACGAGCAGTACTTC
>TRBV6-1|.|TRBJ2-1|16|TRBD2
CASTPAGTTYRNEQFF
TGTGCCAGCACTCCTGCCGGGACTACCTACAGGAATGAGCAGTTCTTC
>TRBV6-4|.|TRBJ2-3|15|TRBD2
CASSAGLAFTDTQYF
TGTGCCAGCAGTGCGGGACTAGCTTTCACAGATACGCAGTATTTT
>TRBV18|once|TRBJ2-5|16|.
CASSPPRAGLRETQYF
TGTGCCAGCTCACCACCTCGGGCAGGGCTCCGAGAGACCCAGTACTTC
>TRBV5-1|.|TRBJ2-5|15|TRBD1
CASSLKGAIGETQYF
TGCGCCAGCAGCTTGAAGGGGGCGATTGGGGAGACCCAGTACTTC
>TRBV7-9|.|TRBJ1-2|11|.
CASSLEGRCTF
TGTGCCAGCAGCTTAGAGGGGAGATGCACCTTC
>TRBV20-1|.|TRBJ2-1|17|TRBD2
CSVETSGGAPTYNEQFF
TGCAGTGTCGAGACTAGCGGGGGAGCTCCAACCTACAATGAGCAGTTCTTC
>TRBV10-3|many|TRBJ1-1|12|.
CAIGDGNTEAFF
TGTGCCATCGGGGACGGGAACACTGAAGCTTTCTTT
>TRBV9|once|TRBJ2-2|16|TRBD1
CASSEEGQGATGELFF
TGTGCCAGCAGCGAGGAAGGACAGGGGGCCACCGGGGAGCTGTTTTTT
>TRBV12-3/TRBV12-4|few|TRBJ2-3|13|.
CASSLRQLDTQYF
TGTGCCAGCAGTTTAAGACAACTAGATACGCAGTATTTT
>TRBV29-1|.|TRBJ1-2|13|.
CSVATHLGYGYTF
TGCAGCGTCGCAACACACCTGGGCTATGGCTACACCTTC
>TRBV4-2|few|TRBJ2-1|14|TRBD2
CASSQESGNGFGFF
TGTGCCAGCAGCCAAGAGAGCGGGAATGGGTTCGGGTTCTTC
>TRBV12-3/TRBV12-4|many|TRBJ1-5|13|.
CASNLGLEQPQHF
TGTGCCAGCAACCTGGGGCTGGAGCAGCCCCAGCATTTT
>TRBV6-1|once|TRBJ2-1|16|TRBD2
CAAKGTSGSSYNEQFF
TGTGCCGCCAAGGGGACTAGCGGGAGCTCCTACAATGAGCAGTTCTTC
>TRBV10-3|.|TRBJ2-7|16|.
CAISAGRGSGPSEQYF
TGTGCCATCAGTGCCGGCCGGGGGTCAGGTCCCTCCGAGCAGTACTTC
>TRBV20-1|.|TRBJ2-7|15|.
CSARSGQAGGYEQYF
TGCAGTGCTAGAAGCGGACAGGCGGGGGGATACGAGCAGTACTTC
>TRBV7-9|.|TRBJ1-2|15|.
CASSSGGEDLYGYTF
TGTGCCAGCAGCTCGGGGGGGGAAGACCTCTATGGCTACACCTTC
>TRBV10-3|few|TRBJ2-7|11|.
CAIRRENEQYF
TGTGCCATCAGGAGGGAAAACGAGCAGTACTTC
>TRBV28|few|TRBJ2-5|15|TRBD1
CASTFGTGLGETQYF
TGTGCCAGCACCTTTGGGACAGGGCTGGGGGAGACCCAGTACTTC
>TRBV19|many|TRBJ1-5|12|.
CASTDSYQPQHF
TGTGCCAGTACCGATTCGTATCAGCCCCAGCATTTT
>TRBV6-2/TRBV6-3|.|TRBJ2-7|12|.
CASSYGQHEQYF
TGTGCCAGCAGTTACGGACAGCACGAGCAGTACTTC
>TRBV6-2/TRBV6-3|.|TRBJ1-1|14|.
CASSYRQPNTEAFF
TGTGCCAGCAGTTATAGGCAGCCGAACACTGAAGCTTTCTTT
>TRBV6-5|few|TRBJ2-1|17|.
CASSYSAEEPSYNEQFF
TGTGCCAGCAGTTACTCGGCCGAAGAACCATCCTACAATGAGCAGTTCTTC
>TRBV25-1|few|TRBJ2-7|18|TRBD2
CASSESSGLAGRTYEQYF
TGTGCCAGCAGTGAATCTTCGGGACTAGCGGGGAGGACCTACGAGCAGTACTTC
>TRBV12-3/TRBV12-4|many|TRBJ2-3|17|TRBD2
CASRGTRGSSPTDTQYF
TGTGCCAGCAGGGGGACTAGGGGGAGCTCCCCCACAGATACGCAGTATTTT
>TRBV6-2/TRBV6-3|.|TRBJ1-5|15|TRBD1
CASRPEGTANQPQHF
TGTGCCAGCAGGCCCGAAGGGACAGCTAATCAGCCCCAGCATTTT
>TRBV10-3|.|TRBJ2-1|14|TRBD2
CASQKREGRNEQFF
TGTGCCAGTCAGAAGCGGGAGGGCCGCAATGAGCAGTTCTTC
>TRBV4-1|.|TRBJ2-4|13|.
CASSRGGPNIQYF
TGCGCCAGCAGCCGGGGGGGGCCTAACATTCAGTACTTC
>TRBV6-5|few|TRBJ1-1|12|.
CASSYAAGKAFF
TGTGCCAGCAGTTACGCGGCAGGGAAAGCTTTCTTT
>TRBV6-7|few|TRBJ2-1|18|TRBD2
CASSYSLWGLAGGDEQFF
TGTGCCAGCAGTTACTCGTTATGGGGACTAGCGGGAGGGGATGAGCAGTTCTTC
>TRBV20-1|.|TRBJ1-5|12|.
CKTGTVNQPQHF
TGCAAGACGGGCACGGTAAATCAGCCCCAGCATTTT
>TRBV15|.|TRBJ2-2|15|TRBD2
CATSWRTSETGELFF
TGTGCCACCAGCTGGCGGACTAGCGAAACCGGGGAGCTGTTTTTT
>TRBV24-1|.|TRBJ2-7|13|.
CATSASGSYEQYF
TGTGCCACCAGTGCGAGCGGCTCCTACGAGCAGTACTTC
>TRBV6-2/TRBV6-3|few|TRBJ1-6|21|TRBD1
CASSYSISIGRTGSRNSPLHF
TGTGCCAGCAGTTACTCCATATCCATCGGAAGGACAGGGTCTCGGAATTCACCCCTCCACTTT
>TRBV6-1|few|TRBJ2-7|14|.
CASSLKWPQTPMYF
TGTGCCAGCAGCCTGAAGTGGCCTCAAACACCCATGTACTTC
>TRBV7-6|.|TRBJ2-1|12|.
CASSLTLGEQFF
TGTGCCAGCAGCCTTACCCTTGGCGAGCAGTTCTTC
>TRBV5-1|few|TRBJ1-1|15|.
CASSLVSGGDTEAFF
TGCGCCAGCAGCTTGGTTTCAGGAGGGGACACTGAAGCTTTCTTT
>TRBV4-3|.|TRBJ2-2|12|.
CASSQDLGELFF
TGCGCCAGCAGCCAAGATCTTGGGGAGCTGTTTTTT
>TRBV7-9|few|TRBJ2-7|12|.
CASSATANEQYF
TGTGCCAGCAGCGCTACTGCCAACGAGCAGTACTTC
>TRBV20-1|.|TRBJ2-7|13|.
CSPRDASSYEQYF
TGCAGTCCTAGGGACGCAAGCTCCTACGAGCAGTACTTC
>TRBV5-1|many|TRBJ2-4|15|.
CASSPTGIAKNIQYF
TGCGCCAGCAGCCCGACCGGGATAGCCAAAAACATTCAGTACTTC
>TRBV4-3|few|TRBJ2-1|17|.
CASSQDPSSSSYNEQFF
TGCGCCAGCAGCCAAGATCCGTCGTCGAGCTCCTACAATGAGCAGTTCTTC
>TRBV12-3/TRBV12-4|few|TRBJ1-2|14|.
CASTQRSVNYGYTF
TGTGCCAGCACCCAAAGGTCGGTTAACTATGGCTACACCTTC
>TRBV7-2|many|TRBJ2-7|15|TRBD2
CASSPRTSGTYEQYF
TGTGCCAGCAGCCCTCGGACTAGCGGGACCTACGAGCAGTACTTC
>TRBV29-1|few|TRBJ2-3|13|.
CSVLRISTDTQYF
TGCAGCGTTCTCCGGATTAGCACAGATACGCAGTATTTT
>TRBV24-1|few|TRBJ2-1|11|.
CATSDLAQQFF
TGTGCCACCAGTGATTTGGCTCAGCAGTTCTTC